The 23 T cell receptor beta chains below were found in one sample sequenced in a study of CD8 T cells in Susac syndrome. With random hexamers, about 0.45 to 1 ug RNA was reverse transcribed. TCRdb ran MiXCR on the immunoSEQ multiplex PCR reads and lists one entry per CDR3 protein. Of about 200,000 distinct CDR3 sequences detected, approximately 90% appear once; the ten largest clones hold about 0.13%. Sequencing used CD8+ T cells from PBMCs. Source of these receptors: a human donor with multiple sclerosis.

The genes are TRBV4-1 and TRBJ2-7, with D possibly called TRBD1 or TRBD2 (5 bases each). This CDR3 has 12 residues. The V end was cut by 8 bases, the J end by 7 bases, with 15 bases between. Germline CDR1 reads MGHRA; CDR2 reads YSYEKL. The CDR3 DNA follows: TGCGCCAGCGGGGACCTCGTTAAAGAGCAGTACTTC. Translated: CASGDLVKEQYF.

This clonotype was detected a few times. This chain joins TRBV7-2 and TRBJ2-7; TRBD2 might be the D (5 bases). Germline V gene data show CDR1 as SGHTA and CDR2 as FQGNSA. The V end was cut by 1 base, the J end by 2 bases, with 12 bases between. CDR3 size: 15 residues. Written as DNA, the CDR3 is TGTGCCAGCAGCTTAGGGGCGGCCGGGGCCTACGAGCAGTACTTC. This encodes CASSLGAAGAYEQYF. Using reference TRBV7-2 and TRBJ2-7 for the parts outside the CDR3, the full variable domain is GAGVSQSPSNKVTEKGKDVELRCDPISGHTALYWYRQSLGQGLEFLIYFQGNSAPDKSGLPSDRFSAERTGGSVSTLTIQRTQQEDSAVYLCASSLGAAGAYEQYFGPGTRLTVT.

The genes are TRBV20-1 and TRBJ2-7; 10 positions match TRBD1. The CDR3 spans 15 residues. V lost 0 bases and J lost 4; bases outside the gene matches: 6. Germline V gives CDR1 DFQATT, CDR2 SNEGSKA (reference sequence). CDR3 amino acids: CSAREFGTGAYEQYF. As DNA, the CDR3 is TGCAGTGCTAGAGAATTCGGGACAGGGGCGTACGAGCAGTACTTC.

The chain is built from TRBV14 and TRBJ1-1; a possible D gene is TRBD1 (5 bases). The CDR3 has 17 residues. The germline CDR1 and CDR2 sequences are SGHDN and FVKESK. V gave up 2 bases and J gave up 0 bases, with 16 bases separating them. The CDR3 region is CASSQLRSGTVNTEAFF. Written as DNA, the CDR3 is TGTGCCAGCAGCCAACTCAGAAGCGGGACGGTGAACACTGAAGCTTTCTTT.

The rearrangement joins TRBV4-1 to TRBJ1-4; D not certain. V was clipped by 1 base and J by 4 bases, with 13 bases between them. The germline V gene has CDR1 MGHRA and CDR2 YSYEKL. This CDR3 is 16 amino acids long. CDR3 protein: CASSQGGGWGNEKLFF. The CDR3, as DNA: TGCGCCAGCAGCCAAGGAGGAGGGTGGGGTAATGAAAAACTGTTTTTT.

The chain carries TRBV7-9 and TRBJ2-6, with D possibly being TRBD1 (6 bases). CDR3 length: 18 residues. The V gene's germline CDR1 is SEHNR and CDR2 FQNEAQ (reference sequence). V was shortened by 2 bases and J by 0 bases, with 14 bases between the two germline ends. For the CDR3, the DNA is TGTGCCAGCAGCTTACCACGGGACACTTTCTCTGGGGCCAACGTCCTGACTTTC. Amino acid sequence: CASSLPRDTFSGANVLTF.

This chain joins TRBV10-2 and TRBJ2-5, with 11 bases matching TRBD2. Germline values: CDR1 WSHSY, CDR2 SAAADI. The CDR3 contains 19 residues. J lost 5 bases, V lost 7 bases, and 21 bases had no gene match. The CDR3 sequence: CASTPDVMKGLAVRETQYF. DNA of the CDR3: TGCGCCAGCACCCCCGATGTAATGAAGGGACTAGCGGTTCGGGAGACCCAGTACTTC.

The table lists this clonotype with a few counts. The chain uses TRBV6-5 and TRBJ1-1; no firm D call. Germline CDR1 reads MNHEY; CDR2 reads SVGAGI. The CDR3 covers 11 residues. Trimming removed 8 bases from V and 1 base from J, with 5 bases in between. This CDR3 is CASSTNTEAFF. CDR3 nucleotides: TGTGCCAGCTCGACGAACACTGAAGCTTTCTTT.

The V and J genes are TRBV4-3 and TRBJ2-7; the D gene could be TRBD1 or TRBD2 (5 bases each). This CDR3 region has 16 residues. The V and J ends lost 1 base and 1 base respectively, with 14 bases between them. Germline V gene lookup returns CDR1 LGHNA and CDR2 YSLEER. For the CDR3, the DNA is TGCGCCAGCAGCCAAGCTTTCCGGGACCTATCCTACGAGCAGTACTTC. Its translation: CASSQAFRDLSYEQYF.

This chain uses TRBV5-5 with TRBJ2-6; D is unclear. The CDR3 consists of 18 residues. Germline lookup yields CDR1 SGHKS and CDR2 YYEKEE (reference sequence). V was shortened by 0 bases and J by 4 bases, with 17 bases between the two germline ends. CDR3 coding DNA: TGTGCCAGCAGCTTGGACAGCCACCCAATGGGAGGGGCCAACGTCCTGACTTTC. Amino acids: CASSLDSHPMGGANVLTF. The full variable domain, rest sourced from reference TRBV5-5 and TRBJ2-6, is DAGVTQSPTHLIKTRGQQVTLRCSPISGHKSVSWYQQVLGQGPQFIFQYYEKEERGRGNFPDRFSARQFPNYSSELNVNALLLGDSALYLCASSLDSHPMGGANVLTFGAGSRLTVL.

The J gene is TRBJ2-1, the V gene TRBV20-1, with a possible D match to TRBD2 (5 bases). The germline CDR1 and CDR2 sequences are DFQATT and SNEGSKA (reference sequence). The CDR3 spans 12 residues. Trimming took 7 bases from V and 0 from J, leaving 7 bases between them. As DNA, the CDR3 is TGCAGTGGGAGGAGCTCCTACAATGAGCAGTTCTTC. It translates to CSGRSSYNEQFF.

The chain couples TRBV13 to TRBJ1-2; perhaps TRBD1 as D (6 bases). The CDR3 has 17 residues. The ends were cut back, 4 bases at V and 7 bases at J, with 25 bases in the middle. Germline V CDR1 and CDR2: PRHDT, FYEKMQ (reference sequence). The CDR3 nucleotides are TGTGCCAGCAGCTCGGAACAAGGAGGTCCGGGGGCTTCTGGCTACACCTTC. It codes for CASSSEQGGPGASGYTF.

The chain combines TRBV30 with TRBJ1-1; weak D call: TRBD1 (6 bases). Germline CDR1 GTSNPN, CDR2 SVGIG (reference sequence). This CDR3 contains 15 residues. The V end was cut by 8 bases, the J end by 0 bases, with 19 bases between. The DNA of the CDR3 is TGTGCCCAAACGTCCGGGACAACAATGAACACTGAAGCTTTCTTT. Translating gives CAQTSGTTMNTEAFF.

V usage is TRBV7-9 and J usage is TRBJ2-6, with D perhaps matching TRBD2 (5 bases). The germline CDR1 and CDR2 sequences are SEHNR and FQNEAQ (reference sequence). V shed 4 bases and J shed 2 bases, with 21 bases lying between them. The CDR3 is 19 amino acids. The CDR3 sequence is CASSSSGPHQEAGANVLTF. CDR3 nucleotide sequence: TGTGCCAGCAGCTCATCAGGACCCCACCAGGAGGCTGGGGCCAACGTCCTGACTTTC. Full variable domain (remainder filled in from reference TRBV7-9 and TRBJ2-6): DTGVSQNPRHKITKRGQNVTFRCDPISEHNRLYWYRQTLGQGPEFLTYFQNEAQLEKSRLLSDRFSAERPKGSFSTLEIQRTEQGDSAMYLCASSSSGPHQEAGANVLTFGAGSRLTVL.

The chain couples TRBV2 to TRBJ1-6, with 10 bases identical to TRBD1. In germline, CDR1 is SNHLY, CDR2 FYNNEI. The trim removed 1 base at V and 3 bases at J, leaving 6 bases unmatched. The CDR3 covers 18 residues. CDR3 sequence reads: CASSEGTGGGYYNSPLHF. CDR3 nucleotide sequence: TGTGCCAGCAGTGAAGGGACAGGGGGGGGTTACTATAATTCACCCCTCCACTTT.

The CDR3 region has the DNA TGTGCCAGCAGCTCCGCGGGAGGGCTGGTCGGTGAGCAGTTCTTC. Residues: CASSSAGGLVGEQFF. The chain joins TRBV11-2 to TRBJ2-1, with 9 bases aligning to TRBD2. This CDR3 is built from 15 residues. Germline CDR1 reads SGHAT; CDR2 reads FQNNGV. The J segment lost 9 bases and the V segment lost 4 bases, leaving 10 bases of the junction unmatched.

This clonotype has only one observation. This chain connects TRBV9 to TRBJ2-3, with 8 bases identical to TRBD1. With V trimmed by 3 bases and J by 4 bases, 16 bases remained unmatched. The CDR3 length is 18 residues. Germline lookup yields CDR1 SGDLS and CDR2 YYNGEE. CDR3 nucleotide sequence: TGTGCCAGCAGCGAGGGACAGGAATTGAGAGGCCGCTCAGATACGCAGTATTTT. Protein: CASSEGQELRGRSDTQYF.

The genes are TRBV2 and TRBJ2-7, with 12 bases fitting TRBD2. Trimming took 1 base from V and 6 from J; bases not matched to a gene: 13. The germline V gene encodes CDR1 SNHLY and CDR2 FYNNEI. The CDR3 sequence is 18 residues long. The CDR3 DNA follows: TGTGCCAGCAGTGAAGTCCATAGAGGACTAGCGGGAATAGCCGAGCAGTACTTC. Its translation: CASSEVHRGLAGIAEQYF.

The chain combines TRBV15 with TRBJ2-7; TRBD1 aligns across 7 bases. J was trimmed by 0 bases and V by 6 bases; bases with no gene match: 2. This CDR3 has 13 amino acids. Germline CDR1 and CDR2: LNHNV and YYDKDF (reference sequence). CDR3 residues: CATSGTDSYEQYF. The CDR3 bases are TGTGCCACCAGTGGGACAGACTCCTACGAGCAGTACTTC.

This clonotype was observed many times. V and J are TRBV12-3 or TRBV12-4 and TRBJ2-3; D ambiguous. Trimming removed 6 bases at V and 1 base at J, with 5 bases between. The CDR3 runs to 12 residues. This CDR3 reads CASSFGTDTQYF. The CDR3 DNA is TGTGCCAGCAGCTTTGGCACAGATACGCAGTATTTT.

The V and J genes are TRBV6-5 and TRBJ1-2; D may be TRBD1 (5 bases). The CDR3 sequence is 14 residues long. The V end was cut by 4 bases, the J end by 3 bases, with 12 bases between. Looked up from germline, CDR1 is MNHEY and CDR2 is SVGAGI. The CDR3 sequence: CASSWGWGDYGYTF. The CDR3 DNA follows: TGTGCCAGCAGTTGGGGATGGGGGGACTATGGCTACACCTTC.

The V and J genes are TRBV9 and TRBJ2-7; 10 positions agree with TRBD2. The CDR3 is 15 residues long. CDR1 is SGDLS and CDR2 is YYNGEE in the germline V gene. Trimming removed 0 bases from V and 5 bases from J; junction bases left unmatched: 5. The CDR3 nucleotides read TGTGCCAGCAGCGTAGATAGCGGGGGGATCGACGAGCAGTACTTC. Protein: CASSVDSGGIDEQYF.

This clonotype came up once. The V and J genes are TRBV4-1 and TRBJ2-7; 7 bases fit TRBD2. The germline V gene encodes CDR1 MGHRA and CDR2 YSYEKL. Trimming removed 0 bases from V and 0 bases from J; junction bases left unmatched: 5. The CDR3 length is 16 residues. The CDR3 DNA reads TGCGCCAGCAGCCAAGATTGGCGGGAGCCCTCCTACGAGCAGTACTTC. It yields the protein CASSQDWREPSYEQYF.